This entry lists 18 T cell receptor beta chains sequenced from one sample in a study of chemoradiotherapy in HPV16-positive cancers. Assay used: immunoSEQ multiplex PCR; TCRdb lists only in-frame clones, some missing. The data contain 5,500 to 8,000 clones, under 80% of them singletons. The biological material was taken from a patient who underwent chemoradiotherapy. The receptors derive from a human donor with HPV-associated anogenital cancer.

J is TRBJ1-6 and V is TRBV6-6; 8 bases line up with TRBD1. The length of the CDR3 is 16 residues. The ends lost 6 bases at V and 5 bases at J; junction bases unmatched: 9. CDR1 and CDR2 (germline): MNHNY, SVGAGI (reference sequence). The CDR3 is CASRTQGATNNSPLHF. In nucleotides, the CDR3 is TGTGCCAGCAGAACTCAGGGGGCGACCAATAATTCACCCCTCCACTTT.

The chain joins TRBV18 to TRBJ1-1; D remains ambiguous. This CDR3 contains 13 residues. The germline V gene encodes CDR1 KGHSH and CDR2 LQKENI. Trimming cost V 3 bases and J 1 base, with 6 bases left between them. CDR3 residues: CASSPSENTEAFF. Written as DNA, the CDR3 is TGTGCCAGCTCACCGTCAGAGAACACTGAAGCTTTCTTT.

The rearrangement uses TRBV14 and TRBJ1-2, with TRBD1 as a possible D gene (6 bases). This CDR3 is 14 amino acids long. Germline V gene lookup returns CDR1 SGHDN and CDR2 FVKESK. Trimming left V 1 base short and J 1 base short, with 7 bases between. The DNA of the CDR3 is TGTGCCAGCAGCCAAGGCAGGGGTAACTATGGCTACACCTTC. Amino acid sequence: CASSQGRGNYGYTF.

The rearrangement uses TRBV19 and TRBJ2-3; possibly TRBD2 for D (6 bases). CDR3 length: 15 amino acids. The V end was cut by 1 base, the J end by 2 bases, with 10 bases between. Germline values: CDR1 LNHDA, CDR2 SQIVND (reference sequence). The CDR3 DNA follows: TGTGCCAGTAGTATAGGACCGGGAGCCACAGATACGCAGTATTTT. Amino acid sequence: CASSIGPGATDTQYF. Combining the CDR3 with reference TRBV19 and TRBJ2-3 gives the whole variable domain DGGITQSPKYLFRKEGQNVTLSCEQNLNHDAMYWYRQDPGQGLRLIYYSQIVNDFQKGDIAEGYSVSREKKESFPLTVTSAQKNPTAFYLCASSIGPGATDTQYFGPGTRLTVL.

The chain carries TRBV28 and TRBJ2-5, with D uncertain. The CDR3 covers 12 residues. Germline CDR1 reads MDHEN; CDR2 reads SYDVKM. V gave up 4 bases and J gave up 4 bases, with 7 bases separating them. The CDR3 nucleotides read TGTGCCAGCAGTTGGTCGGTAGAGACCCAGTACTTC. This translates into CASSWSVETQYF. Full variable domain (outside the CDR3, taken from reference TRBV28 and TRBJ2-5): DVKVTQSSRYLVKRTGEKVFLECVQDMDHENMFWYRQDPGLGLRLIYFSYDVKMKEKGDIPEGYSVSREKKERFSLILESASTNQTSMYLCASSWSVETQYFGPGTRLLVL.

This clone has just one count. The rearrangement uses TRBV2 and TRBJ2-7, with D possibly TRBD2 on 7 matching bases. The CDR3 sequence is 16 residues long. The ends were cut back, 4 bases at V and 8 bases at J, with 24 bases in the middle. Germline V lookup: CDR1 SNHLY, CDR2 FYNNEI. CDR3 nucleotide sequence: TGTGCCAGCAGTGGGCCGCGAGGGGGGGGGAGTCTCCAGCAGTACTTC. It yields the protein CASSGPRGGGSLQQYF.

The chain links TRBV4-2 to TRBJ1-1; D unclear. This CDR3 region has 12 residues. Germline loops: CDR1 LGHNA, CDR2 YNFKEQ. Trimming removed 8 bases from V and 3 bases from J, with 10 bases in between. The chain's CDR3 is CASRGVDTEAFF. The CDR3 DNA reads as TGTGCCAGCCGGGGTGTCGACACTGAAGCTTTCTTT.

The chain joins TRBV5-1 to TRBJ2-1; maybe TRBD1 (7 bases). CDR1 is SGHRS and CDR2 is YFSETQ in the germline V gene. There are 15 residues in the CDR3. V was trimmed by 1 base and J by 2 bases, leaving 10 bases between them. CDR3 amino acids: CASSLFRGAYNEQFF. CDR3 DNA sequence: TGCGCCAGCAGCTTGTTCAGGGGGGCCTACAATGAGCAGTTCTTC.

J is TRBJ1-4 and V is TRBV5-1; D unclear. The V gene's germline CDR1 is SGHRS and CDR2 YFSETQ. The V gene lost 3 bases and the J gene lost 8 bases, with 17 bases spanning the gap. The CDR3 extends over 15 amino acids. DNA for the CDR3: TGCGCCAGCAGCTCGGACGGGGAGCGCGGAGAAAAACTGTTTTTT. Amino acids: CASSSDGERGEKLFF.

V and J are TRBV5-5 and TRBJ1-1; no reliable D call. The CDR3 consists of 13 residues. CDR1 is SGHKS and CDR2 is YYEKEE in the germline V gene (reference sequence). V was trimmed by 2 bases and J by 2 bases, leaving 7 bases between them. Here the CDR3 DNA reads TGTGCCAGCAGCTTCGGGTCAAACACTGAAGCTTTCTTT. The encoded protein is CASSFGSNTEAFF.

This clone turned up a few times. This chain connects TRBV7-8 to TRBJ1-6; TRBD1 matches at 7 bases. J was trimmed by 6 bases and V by 1 base; bases with no gene match: 3. Germline CDR1 SGHVS, CDR2 FQNEAQ. This CDR3 is 15 amino acids long. Written as DNA, the CDR3 is TGTGCCAGCAGCTTAGGGGCAGGGGGTAATTCACCCCTCCACTTT. Its translation: CASSLGAGGNSPLHF. Filled out from reference TRBV7-8 and TRBJ1-6, the complete variable domain reads GAGVSQSPRYKVAKRGQDVALRCDPISGHVSLFWYQQALGQGPEFLTYFQNEAQLDKSGLPSDRFFAERPEGSVSTLKIQRTQQEDSAVYLCASSLGAGGNSPLHFGNGTRLTVT.

The chain employs TRBV9 and TRBJ1-1; D call uncertain. The ends were cut back, 2 bases at V and 5 bases at J, with 16 bases in the middle. This CDR3 has 15 amino acids. Germline V gene data show CDR1 as SGDLS and CDR2 as YYNGEE. In DNA, the CDR3 is TGTGCCAGCAGCGTTGGGATCGGGGTGAGAACTGAAGCTTTCTTT. It codes for CASSVGIGVRTEAFF.

Written as DNA, the CDR3 is TGTGCCTGGAAGGAGGCTAGCGCCCAGTACTTC. Its protein product is CAWKEASAQYF. V and J are TRBV30 and TRBJ2-5, with D maybe TRBD2 (6 bases). The ends were cut back, 4 bases at V and 9 bases at J, with 12 bases in the middle. The V gene's germline CDR1 is GTSNPN and CDR2 SVGIG (reference sequence). The CDR3 covers 11 residues. The full variable domain, rest sourced from reference TRBV30 and TRBJ2-5, is SQTIHQWPATLVQPVGSPLSLECTVEGTSNPNLYWYRQAAGRGLQLLFYSVGIGQISSEVPQNLSASRPQDRQFILSSKKLLLSDSGFYLCAWKEASAQYFGPGTRLLVL.

The rearrangement links TRBV27 to TRBJ2-1; 8 positions match TRBD2. Germline lookup yields CDR1 MNHEY and CDR2 SMNVEV (reference sequence). J was trimmed by 9 bases and V by 5 bases; bases with no gene match: 6. The CDR3 contains 13 residues. The CDR3 protein is CASSPTSAGEQFF. Written as DNA, the CDR3 is TGTGCCAGCAGTCCGACTAGCGCGGGTGAGCAGTTCTTC.

The chain employs TRBV7-8 and TRBJ2-3, with TRBD2 identical over 9 bases. The CDR3 has 16 residues. In germline, CDR1 is SGHVS, CDR2 FQNEAQ. The junction had 5 bases not matched to a gene; V was cut back by 4 bases and J by 0 bases. In DNA form, the CDR3 reads TGTGCCAGCAGCTGGCCTAGCGGGGTCAGCACAGATACGCAGTATTTT. It specifies CASSWPSGVSTDTQYF.

This sequence joins TRBV4-1 and TRBJ1-4; no definite D call. The CDR3 runs to 17 residues. Deletions cut 1 base from V and 2 bases from J, with 14 bases between. The germline gives CDR1 MGHRA, CDR2 YSYEKL. CDR3 protein: CASSQALNRMTNEKLFF. In nucleotides, the CDR3 is TGCGCCAGCAGCCAAGCCCTAAACAGAATGACTAATGAAAAACTGTTTTTT.

J is TRBJ2-1 and V is TRBV7-2; 8 bases line up with TRBD2. This CDR3 is built from 16 residues. Unmatched junction bases numbered 13, after V lost 6 bases and J lost 6 bases. Germline lookup yields CDR1 SGHTA and CDR2 FQGNSA. The CDR3 spells CASSPAVGLGVNEQFF. CDR3 nucleotides: TGTGCCAGCAGTCCTGCCGTGGGACTAGGGGTCAATGAGCAGTTCTTC.

In its sample, this clone was seen a few times. V and J are TRBV28 and TRBJ1-1, with D perhaps TRBD1 (5 bases). CDR3 length: 16 amino acids. V was trimmed by 6 bases and J by 1 base, leaving 18 bases between them. Germline values: CDR1 MDHEN, CDR2 SYDVKM. The CDR3 DNA follows: TGTGCCAGCAGCCCACCCTGGGGGGGAGCGAACACTGAAGCTTTCTTT. Translating it yields CASSPPWGGANTEAFF.